These 9 T cell receptor beta chains were all obtained from the same sample, sequenced in a study of T cells in women clearing cervical HPV infection. TCRdb keeps only in-frame clones here, not all; method: immunoSEQ multiplex PCR. The sample has about 23,000 clones; the top ten hold less than 3%. Sequencing was carried out using blood buffy coat. The receptor set was obtained from a woman between 18 and 70 years old with a cervical HPV16 infection that either progressed to CIN3+ or cleared (not recorded which).

A note on this clone: The CDR3 end falls 3 residues outside the read, so it is completed with the germline J gene. The rearrangement uses TRBV5-4 and TRBJ1-2; 7 bases map to TRBD1. From germline, CDR1 is SGHNT and CDR2 YYREEE (reference sequence). V lost 4 bases, J lost 3 bases, and 3 bases stayed unmatched. The CDR3 has 13 residues. This chain's CDR3 is CASSTTGDYGYTF. The sequenced part of the CDR3 DNA is TGTGCCAGCAGCACAACAGGGGACTATGGC.

CDR3 DNA, as far as it was read: TGTGCCAGCAGCTTCGGTCGCGAG. This translates into CASSFGRE. In full, the CDR3 is CASSFGREQYF. The chain has TRBV7-8 and TRBJ2-7; D gene unclear. The sequence runs out 3 residues before the end of the CDR3; the remainder is reconstructed from the germline J gene. The V gene lost 3 bases and the J gene lost 6 bases, with 6 bases spanning the gap. Looked up from germline, CDR1 is SGHVS and CDR2 is FQNEAQ. The CDR3 extends over 11 amino acids.

Comments on this clone: The read is 3 residues too short to cover the CDR3 end, so that end is filled in from the germline J gene. The chain employs TRBV7-2 and TRBJ1-1; D gene ambiguous. Germline V gives CDR1 SGHTA, CDR2 FQGNSA. This CDR3 comprises 13 residues. Partial CDR3 DNA: TGTGCCAGCAGCTTGAATCCCACAGATACG. As protein: CASSLNPTDT. The CDR3 in its entirety is CASSLNPTDTAFF.

CDR3 sequence: CASSYSRGYEQFF. CDR3 DNA, as far as it was read: TGTGCCAGCAGTTACTCGAGGGGGTATGAG. This rearrangement joins TRBV6-2 or TRBV6-3 to TRBJ2-1; possibly TRBD1 for D (6 bases). The CDR3 is cut off 3 residues early in the read; its end comes from the germline J gene. Looked up from germline, CDR1 is MNHEY and CDR2 is SVGEGT. The germline V and J ends were trimmed by 0 bases and 8 bases, with 8 bases remaining between them. This CDR3 has 13 residues.

As to this clone: The DNA ends 3 residues before the CDR3 does, and the rest of the CDR3 is filled in from the germline J gene. J is TRBJ1-2 and V is TRBV7-9, with a possible D match to TRBD1 (5 bases). V lost 2 bases to trimming and J lost 1 base, with 5 bases between them. This CDR3 contains 13 residues. Germline CDR1 and CDR2: SEHNR and FQNEAQ (reference sequence). Incomplete CDR3 DNA: TGTGCCAGCAGCTTACAGGGTAACTATGGC. Translation: CASSLQGNYG. The full CDR3 sequence reads CASSLQGNYGYTF. The full variable domain, completed using reference TRBV7-9 and TRBJ1-2, is DTGVSQNPRHKITKRGQNVTFRCDPISEHNRLYWYRQTLGQGPEFLTYFQNEAQLEKSRLLSDRFSAERPKGSFSTLEIQRTEQGDSAMYLCASSLQGNYGYTFGSGTRLTVV.

A note on this clone: The read ends 3 residues shy of where the CDR3 ends; the end is completed using the germline J gene. The chain combines TRBV7-3 with TRBJ2-1; 12 bases match TRBD2. Trimming at V came to 2 bases and at J to 8 bases, leaving 4 bases not matched to a gene. Germline assignment: CDR1 SGHTA and CDR2 FQGTGA. CDR3 length: 15 amino acids. The chain's CDR3 is CASSLASGRAYEQFF. CDR3 DNA (partial): TGTGCCAGCAGCTTAGCTAGCGGGAGGGCCTATGAG.

Remarks on this clone: Read data end 3 residues before the CDR3 end; the end is taken from the germline J gene. V usage is TRBV7-3 and J usage is TRBJ2-1, with 11 nucleotides matching TRBD1. This CDR3 region has 16 residues. V lost 2 bases and J lost 5; bases outside the gene matches: 5. Per the germline V gene, CDR1 is SGHTA and CDR2 is FQGTGA. Partial CDR3 DNA: TGTGCCAGCAGCTTATCCGGGACAGGGGGAAACAATGAG. It yields the protein CASSLSGTGGNNE. The full CDR3 is CASSLSGTGGNNEQFF.

Turning to this clone: Read coverage stops 3 residues before the CDR3 terminus; the germline J gene supplies the remainder. The chain links TRBV2 to TRBJ2-2; D may be TRBD1 (5 bases). Germline CDR1 SNHLY, CDR2 FYNNEI. The V and J ends lost 1 base and 5 bases respectively, with 11 bases between them. This CDR3 comprises 15 residues. Here the CDR3 reads CASSEVGARTGELFF. CDR3 bases read: TGTGCCAGCAGTGAAGTAGGGGCCCGGACCGGGGAG.

Worth noting for this clone: The read halts 3 residues ahead of the CDR3 end, with the missing end drawn from the germline J gene. This rearrangement joins TRBV18 to TRBJ2-3; D may correspond to TRBD1 or TRBD2 (5 bases each). Germline CDR1 and CDR2: KGHSH and LQKENI. This CDR3 region has 15 residues. The CDR3 spells CASTQAEGSNQPQYF. Partial CDR3 DNA: TGTGCCAGCACACAGGCCGAGGGGAGCAATCAGCCG.